A single sample is the source of the 32 T cell receptor beta chains below, sequenced in a study of high-grade serous ovarian cancer treatment subgroups. TCRdb's table, derived via immunoSEQ multiplex PCR, lists solely in-frame clones and lacks some. The sample comprises roughly 2,000 clones, around three quarters of which are singletons, and about 8.2% rests with the top ten. Tumor samples were obtained before definitive surgery or chemotherapy. The sequenced material came from tumor tissue. The receptor set was obtained from a human donor with high-grade serous ovarian cancer.

The chain links TRBV25-1 to TRBJ1-1; no definite D call. The ends were cut back, 5 bases at V and 2 bases at J, with 12 bases in the middle. The CDR3 totals 14 residues. Per the germline V gene, CDR1 is MGHDK and CDR2 is SYGVNS. The CDR3 loop reads CASSQRQKNTEAFF. DNA for the CDR3: TGTGCCAGCAGTCAGCGACAAAAAAACACTGAAGCTTTCTTT.

The V and J genes are TRBV2 and TRBJ2-7, with TRBD2 identical over 9 bases. The CDR3 is 14 amino acids. Germline V gene sequence: CDR1 SNHLY, CDR2 FYNNEI. V dropped 6 bases and J dropped 2; count of bases not matched to a gene: 5. CDR3 sequence: CASRDRGRAYEQYF. CDR3 DNA: TGTGCCAGCAGAGATCGCGGGAGGGCCTACGAGCAGTACTTC. The complete variable domain, with remaining parts taken from reference TRBV2 and TRBJ2-7, reads EPEVTQTPSHQVTQMGQEVILRCVPISNHLYFYWYRQILGQKVEFLVSFYNNEISEKSEIFDDQFSVERPDGSNFTLKIRSTKLEDSAMYFCASRDRGRAYEQYFGPGTRLTVT.

This clone has a handful of counts. J is TRBJ1-4 and V is TRBV27; no reliable D call. Trimming left V 6 bases short and J 5 bases short, with 10 bases between. The CDR3 has 13 residues. The V gene's germline CDR1 is MNHEY and CDR2 SMNVEV (reference sequence). DNA of the CDR3: TGTGCCAGCAGGGGCTGGACGAATGAAAAACTGTTTTTT. Its protein is CASRGWTNEKLFF.

This chain connects TRBV12-5 to TRBJ2-1, with 8 bases identical to TRBD2. The V gene's germline CDR1 is LGHNT and CDR2 FRNRAP. The CDR3 runs 15 residues. The J segment lost 2 bases and the V segment lost 5 bases, leaving 5 bases of the junction unmatched. CDR3 protein: CASGPPAGAYNEQFF. The CDR3 bases are TGTGCTAGTGGTCCCCCAGCGGGAGCCTACAATGAGCAGTTCTTC.

The chain carries TRBV7-2 and TRBJ1-1, with D maybe TRBD1 (6 bases). The germline V gene encodes CDR1 SGHTA and CDR2 FQGNSA. Trimming took off 5 bases at V and 1 base at J, with 8 bases between the two ends. This CDR3 has 13 residues. CDR3 sequence (DNA): TGTGCCAGCAGCGGACAGACGAACACTGAAGCTTTCTTT. This codes for CASSGQTNTEAFF.

The CDR3 nucleotides are TGCGCCAGCAGCCAAGATTATGGAGGGGGTAAAATTGCGGGTCCCTACAATGAGCAGTTCTTC. Residues: CASSQDYGGGKIAGPYNEQFF. This chain connects TRBV4-3 to TRBJ2-1; either TRBD1 or TRBD2 may fit D (6 bases each). Trimming took off 0 bases at V and 2 bases at J, with 26 bases between the two ends. The V gene's germline CDR1 is LGHNA and CDR2 YSLEER. CDR3 length: 21 amino acids.

CDR3 sequence reads: CASTSTLDREDTQYF. In nucleotides, the CDR3 is TGTGCCAGCACGTCAACCCTAGATCGGGAAGATACGCAGTATTTT. The chain has TRBV5-6 and TRBJ2-3; tentatively, D is TRBD2 (5 bases). The germline V gene encodes CDR1 SGHDT and CDR2 YYEEEE. This CDR3 is built from 15 residues. The ends were cut back, 6 bases at V and 5 bases at J, with 19 bases in the middle.

This rearrangement joins TRBV18 to TRBJ1-6; no reliable D call. CDR3 length: 13 amino acids. The germline V gene encodes CDR1 KGHSH and CDR2 LQKENI. V was pared by 6 bases and J by 6 bases, with 9 bases between. CDR3 in amino acids: CASSNGFNSPLHF. The CDR3 nucleotides are TGTGCCAGCTCTAACGGGTTTAATTCACCCCTCCACTTT.

The gene calls are TRBV15 and TRBJ2-1; 7 nucleotides align to TRBD1. The CDR3 has 19 amino acids. Per the germline V gene, CDR1 is LNHNV and CDR2 is YYDKDF (reference sequence). With 2 bases clipped from V and 5 bases from J, the junction kept 18 bases outside the gene matches. The CDR3 DNA follows: TGTGCCACCAGCAGACCTCCATACGGGACAGCGAGTGGCCACAATGAGCAGTTCTTC. It yields the protein CATSRPPYGTASGHNEQFF.

About this clone itself: Because the CDR3 is missing its conserved closing phenylalanine or tryptophan, this is likely a read error. The limits of the CDR3 on the DNA are not certain, so only TCRdb's listed CDR3 is given. The genes are TRBV7-9 and TRBJ1-6; TRBD1, the table's D call, was not compared with the DNA. The CDR3 numbers 14 amino acids, ends counted. Germline V gene sequence: CDR1 SEHNR, CDR2 FQNEAQ (reference sequence). The CDR3 here is CASSLKYRGHGVGR.

The rearrangement joins TRBV6-6 to TRBJ2-7; the D gene is possibly TRBD2 (6 bases). Trimming removed 5 bases from V and 7 bases from J, with 15 bases in between. Germline V lookup: CDR1 MNHNY, CDR2 SVGAGI (reference sequence). The CDR3 covers 13 residues. The CDR3 coding sequence is TGTGCCAGCAGTCCGGGACTTTCCCTGGAGCAGTACTTC. Translation: CASSPGLSLEQYF.

This chain uses TRBV19 with TRBJ1-1; D gene unclear. The germline CDR1 and CDR2 sequences are LNHDA and SQIVND (reference sequence). The CDR3 spans 15 residues. V was pared by 4 bases and J by 1 base, with 13 bases between. CDR3 sequence: CASSRNPRGNTEAFF. For the CDR3, the DNA is TGTGCCAGTAGTAGGAACCCCCGGGGGAACACTGAAGCTTTCTTT.

This chain connects TRBV7-9 to TRBJ2-7; 10 bases line up with TRBD2. CDR1 is SEHNR, CDR2 FQNEAQ, per germline (reference sequence). V trimming: 5 bases; J trimming: 3 bases; junction bases outside the gene matches: 7. The CDR3 is 15 residues long. The chain's CDR3 is CASSSGREEFYEQYF. The DNA of the CDR3 is TGTGCCAGCAGCAGCGGGAGGGAAGAGTTCTACGAGCAGTACTTC.

This clone was observed a few times. The V call is TRBV7-2, the J call TRBJ1-2; D not certain. The germline CDR1 and CDR2 sequences are SGHTA and FQGNSA. V lost 3 bases and J 4 bases, leaving 9 bases between the germline ends. CDR3 size: 13 residues. CDR3 protein: CASSFFGSYGYTF. CDR3 nucleotide sequence: TGTGCCAGCAGCTTCTTTGGATCCTATGGCTACACCTTC.

The chain recombines TRBV5-6 with TRBJ2-2, with no clear D. The CDR3 consists of 15 residues. Germline loops: CDR1 SGHDT, CDR2 YYEEEE. The ends were cut back, 0 bases at V and 6 bases at J, with 12 bases in the middle. The CDR3 sequence is CASSLAPAVPGELFF. The DNA of the CDR3 is TGTGCCAGCAGCTTGGCACCGGCTGTTCCCGGGGAGCTGTTTTTT.

V and J are TRBV9 and TRBJ2-2; D uncertain. The CDR3 length is 13 residues. Germline CDR1 reads SGDLS; CDR2 reads YYNGEE. V gave up 4 bases and J gave up 7 bases, with 11 bases separating them. The CDR3 is CASSPVLIGELFF. In DNA, the CDR3 is TGTGCCAGCAGCCCCGTCCTGATCGGGGAGCTGTTTTTT.

The V and J genes are TRBV5-1 and TRBJ2-1; 12 bases are shared with TRBD2. After removal of 2 bases from V and 4 bases from J, the junction contained 7 bases not matched to a gene. Looked up from germline, CDR1 is SGHRS and CDR2 is YFSETQ. The CDR3 contains 17 residues. CDR3 DNA: TGCGCCAGCAGCTTAACTAGCGGGGGGACACCTTACAATGAGCAGTTCTTC. This sequence encodes CASSLTSGGTPYNEQFF.

The V call is TRBV7-2, the J call TRBJ2-5; TRBD2 agrees at 10 bases. The V gene's germline CDR1 is SGHTA and CDR2 FQGNSA. The CDR3 runs to 16 residues. With V trimmed by 4 bases and J by 0 bases, 5 bases remained unmatched. The CDR3 reads CASSSQGLADQETQYF. For the CDR3, the DNA is TGTGCCAGCAGCTCCCAAGGACTAGCGGACCAAGAGACCCAGTACTTC.

This clone came up a few times. The chain employs TRBV4-1 and TRBJ1-6; TRBD1 agrees at 7 bases. V lost 4 bases, J lost 7 bases, and 16 bases stayed unmatched. The CDR3 totals 18 residues. Germline V CDR1 and CDR2: MGHRA, YSYEKL. The CDR3 nucleotides read TGCGCCAGCAGCCGATCGACACCCCTCCCGACAGGGAATTCACCCCTCCACTTT. It is translated as CASSRSTPLPTGNSPLHF.

This rearrangement joins TRBV5-4 to TRBJ2-7, with D possibly being TRBD2 (6 bases). The CDR3 runs to 14 residues. V was pared by 7 bases and J by 7 bases, with 21 bases between. The germline CDR1 and CDR2 sequences are SGHNT and YYREEE (reference sequence). In nucleotides, the CDR3 is TGTGCCAGCCGATCGGGACTTCAGCTGGGGGAGCAGTACTTC. It codes for CASRSGLQLGEQYF.

This chain connects TRBV20-1 to TRBJ2-7; D gene unclear. The CDR3 sequence is 11 residues long. CDR1 and CDR2 from the germline V gene are DFQATT and SNEGSKA (reference sequence). Trimming stripped 2 bases from V and 4 bases from J, with 6 bases between. CDR3 amino acids: CSARNLYEQYF. For the CDR3, the DNA is TGCAGTGCTAGAAACTTATACGAGCAGTACTTC.

V gene TRBV5-5 combines with J gene TRBJ2-3, with TRBD1 matching over 10 bases. V was pared by 4 bases and J by 13 bases, with 6 bases of the junction left unmatched. CDR1 and CDR2 from the germline V gene are SGHKS and YYEKEE (reference sequence). The CDR3 has 12 residues. CDR3 region: CASSLDRGLKYF. The CDR3 DNA sequence: TGTGCCAGCAGCCTAGACAGGGGGCTGAAGTATTTT.

The chain employs TRBV28 and TRBJ2-1; no firm D call. CDR1 is MDHEN, CDR2 SYDVKM, per germline. The CDR3 runs to 14 residues. The ends were cut back, 5 bases at V and 2 bases at J, with 10 bases in the middle. The CDR3: CASSDGRTYNEQFF. DNA of the CDR3: TGTGCCAGCAGTGACGGACGGACCTACAATGAGCAGTTCTTC.

The chain couples TRBV9 to TRBJ2-2, with D perhaps matching TRBD1 or TRBD2 (5 bases each). V shed 0 bases and J shed 3 bases, with 9 bases lying between them. This CDR3 spans 15 amino acids. The germline gives CDR1 SGDLS, CDR2 YYNGEE. DNA of the CDR3: TGTGCCAGCAGCGTAGATGGGGGACACACCGGGGAGCTGTTTTTT. Protein product: CASSVDGGHTGELFF. The full variable domain, rest sourced from reference TRBV9 and TRBJ2-2, is DSGVTQTPKHLITATGQRVTLRCSPRSGDLSVYWYQQSLDQGLQFLIQYYNGEERAKGNILERFSAQQFPDLHSELNLSSLELGDSALYFCASSVDGGHTGELFFGEGSRLTVL.

This clone is a singleton in its sample. This chain links TRBV5-1 with TRBJ2-2, with 8 positions matching TRBD2. The length of the CDR3 is 14 residues. Germline lookup yields CDR1 SGHRS and CDR2 YFSETQ. V shed 5 bases, J shed 5 bases, and the junction held 5 bases outside the gene matches. The CDR3 here is CASRRREETGELFF. The CDR3 nucleotides read TGCGCCAGCAGAAGGCGGGAGGAGACCGGGGAGCTGTTTTTT.

The rearrangement links TRBV27 to TRBJ2-7; TRBD1 is a possible D gene (5 bases). The CDR3 has 13 amino acids. In germline, CDR1 is MNHEY, CDR2 SMNVEV (reference sequence). Trimming removed 2 bases from V and 3 bases from J, with 8 bases in between. CDR3 region: CASSLRQGYEQYF. For the CDR3, the DNA is TGTGCCAGCAGTTTACGCCAGGGCTACGAGCAGTACTTC.

This clone was observed a few times. The chain has TRBV29-1 and TRBJ2-1, with no clear D. The CDR3 totals 10 residues. Trimming took off 6 bases at V and 5 bases at J, with 5 bases between the two ends. Germline V lookup: CDR1 SQVTM, CDR2 ANQGSEA. CDR3 DNA: TGCAGCGTGGGGAACAATGAGCAGTTCTTC. It encodes CSVGNNEQFF.

This sequence joins TRBV18 and TRBJ2-3, with TRBD1 matching over 7 bases. V lost 5 bases to trimming and J lost 4 bases; unmatched junction nucleotides: 15. This CDR3 region has 17 residues. Germline V gene data show CDR1 as KGHSH and CDR2 as LQKENI. In DNA form, the CDR3 reads TGTGCCAGCTCATCAGGCCCAAGACAGGGTTTTTCAGATACGCAGTATTTT. It specifies CASSSGPRQGFSDTQYF.

V is TRBV19 and J is TRBJ1-2; weak D call: TRBD1 (5 bases). The CDR3 sequence is 13 residues long. Germline V gene data show CDR1 as LNHDA and CDR2 as SQIVND (reference sequence). V was pared by 5 bases and J by 4 bases, with 11 bases between. Here the CDR3 DNA reads TGTGCCAGTAGTTCCGGCAGGGTCTATGGCTACACCTTC. Translating it yields CASSSGRVYGYTF. The full variable domain, its missing parts supplied by reference TRBV19 and TRBJ1-2, is DGGITQSPKYLFRKEGQNVTLSCEQNLNHDAMYWYRQDPGQGLRLIYYSQIVNDFQKGDIAEGYSVSREKKESFPLTVTSAQKNPTAFYLCASSSGRVYGYTFGSGTRLTVV.

V gene TRBV2 combines with J gene TRBJ2-7; 9 nucleotides align to TRBD1. Trimming at V came to 11 bases and at J to 5 bases, leaving 7 bases not matched to a gene. CDR3 length equals 12 residues. The germline V gene has CDR1 SNHLY and CDR2 FYNNEI. The CDR3 here is CAGGQGWDEQYF. Here the CDR3 DNA reads TGTGCCGGCGGACAGGGGTGGGACGAGCAGTACTTC.

This clone was counted a single time. The chain couples TRBV7-3 to TRBJ1-1; unclear D gene. Trimming left V 2 bases short and J 2 bases short, with 6 bases between. The CDR3 runs 13 residues. The V gene's germline CDR1 is SGHTA and CDR2 FQGTGA. The DNA of the CDR3 is TGTGCCAGCAGCTTACTGGTAAACACTGAAGCTTTCTTT. As protein: CASSLLVNTEAFF.

V and J are TRBV9 and TRBJ2-6; perhaps TRBD2 as D (6 bases). With 3 bases removed from V and 2 bases from J, the gap between germline ends came to 21 bases. The CDR3 runs to 19 residues. Germline CDR1 SGDLS, CDR2 YYNGEE. CDR3 sequence: CASSAHVGVEGTGANVLTF. CDR3 DNA sequence: TGTGCCAGCAGCGCCCACGTTGGGGTGGAGGGGACTGGGGCCAACGTCCTGACTTTC.